Listed below are T cell receptor beta chains from one sample, sequenced in a study of blood T cell repertoires in COVID-19. Sequencing used immunoSEQ multiplex PCR; TCRdb keeps in-frame clones, though not all of them. The data contain over 150,000 clones, 70% to 90% of them singletons. Material for sequencing was peripheral blood. The receptors derive from a woman aged 80 or over with COVID-19, enrolled during active disease. The CDR3 runs from the conserved cysteine through the conserved F or W. The D gene is left open where the match is weak. The size of a clone is reported for some rows only, either as once, few or many, or as a class for expanded clones.

. TRBJ2-2 15 TRBD2 TRBV28 CASSFRGANTGELFF TGTGCCAGCAGTTTCCGGGGGGCGAACACCGGGGAGCTGTTTTTT
. TRBJ1-6 14 . TRBV6-2/TRBV6-3 CASSYGQPNSPLHF TGTGCCAGCAGTTACGGGCAGCCCAATTCACCCCTCCACTTT
. TRBJ1-2 12 TRBD1 TRBV28 CASSPTGFGYTF TGTGCCAGCAGTCCGACAGGGTTTGGCTACACCTTC
. TRBJ1-3 17 TRBD1 TRBV7-2 CASSKRTGTGLRNTIYF TGTGCCAGCAGCAAGAGGACCGGGACAGGGCTACGAAACACCATATATTTT
. TRBJ1-2 16 TRBD1 TRBV28 CASSFPEGAGDYGYTF TGTGCCAGCAGTTTCCCCGAGGGGGCAGGAGACTATGGCTACACCTTC
. TRBJ1-1 15 TRBD1 TRBV11-2 CASTPQGARNTEAFF TGTGCCAGCACCCCCCAGGGGGCGAGGAACACTGAAGCTTTCTTT
few TRBJ1-1 12 . TRBV28 CASSSKNTEAFF TGTGCCAGCAGTTCCAAGAACACTGAAGCTTTCTTT
once TRBJ2-3 14 TRBD1 TRBV28 CASRGQGDTDTQYF TGTGCCAGCAGGGGACAGGGAGATACAGATACGCAGTATTTT
few TRBJ2-7 19 . TRBV5-4 CASSLVIVPMAGANYEQYF TGTGCCAGCAGCTTGGTTATCGTGCCGATGGCAGGGGCGAACTACGAGCAGTACTTC
once TRBJ1-6 14 . TRBV7-2 CASSFQTQDSPLHF TGTGCCAGCAGCTTCCAGACGCAGGATTCACCCCTCCACTTT